This T cell receptor beta chain derives from a study of OX40 agonist ivuxolimab in advanced cancers. Study at large: As their treatment, patients were administered ivuxolimab, an agonistic anti-OX40 (CD134) antibody. Patients were 65% to 85% male with ages roughly 20 to 85, mean around 61. The diagnoses of dose-escalation patients were hepatocellular carcinoma, melanoma, renal cell or head and neck cancer.

Overall study findings and caveats: CD8+ T cells averaged more expanded clones than CD4+.

In germline, CDR1 is SGDLS, CDR2 YYNGEE. Trimming cost V 3 bases and J 0 bases, with 10 bases left between them. The CDR3 consists of 15 residues. Data came from immunoSEQ multiplex PCR; TCRdb stores just in-frame clones and leaves some out. The sample lists 75,000 to 90,000 clones; around 84% were seen once. A word on this clone: Its cognate antigen is unknown.

The origin of this receptor is an adult with an advanced solid tumor such as melanoma, head and neck, liver or kidney cancer. This chain connects TRBV9 to TRBJ2-1; D might be TRBD2 (6 bases). Sequences were derived from CD4+ or CD8+ T cells sorted from blood, sampled in a trial of the OX40 agonist ivuxolimab. The chain's CDR3 is CASSADSGSYNEQFF. As DNA, the CDR3 is TGTGCCAGCAGCGCAGATAGCGGCTCCTACAATGAGCAGTTCTTC.